Listed below are T cell receptor beta chains from one sample, sequenced in a study of blood T cell repertoires in COVID-19. Assay: immunoSEQ multiplex PCR; the TCRdb copy retains only in-frame clones and omits some. The top ten clones hold 6.3% of a sample with 70,000 to 95,000 clones, almost 95% of them seen once. The sequencing input was peripheral blood. The origin of the receptors is a woman aged 60-75 years with active COVID-19. The CDR3 runs from the conserved cysteine through the conserved F or W. A D gene is named only where the DNA matches it firmly. Not all rows give a size; the values are once, few, many and, for expanded clones, a class.

clone size	D gene	V gene	J gene	CDR3 DNA	CDR3 protein
NA	TRBD1	TRBV14	TRBJ1-2	TGTGCCAGCAGCAAAAACAGGGGCGAAGGCTACACCTTC	CASSKNRGEGYTF
once	TRBD1	TRBV19	TRBJ1-1	TGTGCCAGTAGGTGGGGACAGCCGGTAAGGGAAGCTTTCTTT	CASRWGQPVREAFF
NA	TRBD2	TRBV9	TRBJ2-1	TGTGCCAGCAGCCTAAAACTGACTAGCGGGAGATCAGTGGGCTCCTACAATGAGCAGTTCTTC	CASSLKLTSGRSVGSYNEQFF
NA	NA	TRBV11-2	TRBJ2-2	TGTGCCAGCAGCTCAGTCACCTACACCGGGGAGCTGTTTTTT	CASSSVTYTGELFF
NA	TRBD1	TRBV6-6	TRBJ2-2	TGTGCCAGCAGTTACCGACAGGGGGCTGGCGGGGAGCTGTTTTTT	CASSYRQGAGGELFF
once	TRBD2	TRBV2	TRBJ2-5	TGTGCCAGCAGTGACGGGCTAGCGGGTCAAGAGACCCAGTACTTC	CASSDGLAGQETQYF
NA	NA	TRBV19	TRBJ2-3	TGTGCCAGTAGGACACACAGGGACACAGATACGCAGTATTTT	CASRTHRDTDTQYF
NA	NA	TRBV3-1/TRBV3-2	TRBJ1-5	TGTGCCAGCAGCCAGGGGCTATCCCAGCCCCAGCATTTT	CASSQGLSQPQHF
NA	NA	TRBV5-1	TRBJ1-1	TGCGCCAGCAGCTGGCAGGGAGGCACTGAAGCTTTCTTT	CASSWQGGTEAFF
NA	TRBD2	TRBV28	TRBJ2-7	TGTGCCAGCAGTCCGCGCTTTCTAGCGGGGTACCTGGACGAGCAGTACTTC	CASSPRFLAGYLDEQYF
NA	TRBD1	TRBV11-3	TRBJ2-3	TGTGCCAGCAGCCCACGAACAGGGGGCACAGATACGCAGTATTTT	CASSPRTGGTDTQYF
NA	NA	TRBV9	TRBJ1-5	TGTGCCAGCAGCGTAGGCCCAGGGGCCAATCAGCCCCAGCATTTT	CASSVGPGANQPQHF
NA	TRBD2	TRBV5-1	TRBJ2-1	TGCGCCAGCAGCTTGTCGACTAGCGGGAGGGATCGTGGCAATGAGCAGTTCTTC	CASSLSTSGRDRGNEQFF
NA	NA	TRBV3-1/TRBV3-2	TRBJ2-7	TGTGCCAGCAGCCAAGTTCCGGGGTACCACGAGCAGTACTTC	CASSQVPGYHEQYF
NA	TRBD1	TRBV28	TRBJ2-7	TGTGCCAGCAGCCCTACCCCGGACAGGGCCTACGAGCAGTACTTC	CASSPTPDRAYEQYF
NA	TRBD2	TRBV7-2	TRBJ2-1	TGTGCCAGCAGCTTAGCGAGGGCTAGCGGTTACAATGAGCAGTTCTTC	CASSLARASGYNEQFF
NA	NA	TRBV9	TRBJ1-2	TGTGCCAGCAGCCTGACAGAAAACTATGGCTACACCTTC	CASSLTENYGYTF
NA	TRBD2	TRBV5-5	TRBJ2-2	TGTGCCAGCAGCACTTCTAGCGGGAGGGCCGTCACCGGGGAGCTGTTTTTT	CASSTSSGRAVTGELFF
NA	TRBD2	TRBV6-2/TRBV6-3	TRBJ2-1	TGTGCCAGCAGCCCCAGTAGCGGGAGGGCCTTCGATGAGCAGTTCTTC	CASSPSSGRAFDEQFF
NA	TRBD1	TRBV2	TRBJ2-7	TGTGCCAGTACCGGGACAGGGTACGAGCAGTACTTC	CASTGTGYEQYF
NA	TRBD1	TRBV28	TRBJ1-1	TGTGCCAGCAGTTTATATTACAGGGGTGCGGCTGAAGCTTTCTTT	CASSLYYRGAAEAFF
NA	TRBD1	TRBV7-7	TRBJ2-2	TGTGCCAGCAGCCATGGACAGGGCGGGACCGGGGAGCTGTTTTTT	CASSHGQGGTGELFF
NA	TRBD1	TRBV28	TRBJ1-6	TGTGCCAGCAGTCAGGGGGCGCGTGGATCACCCCTCCACTTT	CASSQGARGSPLHF
NA	NA	TRBV11-2	TRBJ1-3	TGTGCCAGCAGCTTAGTAGCCCCCACTGGAAACACCATATATTTT	CASSLVAPTGNTIYF
few	TRBD1	TRBV2	TRBJ1-5	TGTGCCAGCAGTGAATTTGGTTGGACAGGCCGGGAAGCCCAGCATTTT	CASSEFGWTGREAQHF
NA	NA	TRBV24-1	TRBJ2-5	TGTGCCACCAGTGATTTTGCGGAGACCCAGTACTTC	CATSDFAETQYF
NA	NA	TRBV29-1	TRBJ2-7	TGCAGCGCTAAGGGGCAGGGGGGAAACGAGCAGTACTTC	CSAKGQGGNEQYF
NA	TRBD2	TRBV4-1	TRBJ2-2	TGCGCCAGCAGCCAAGATCGTGCGGGGGGCGCGAACACCGGGGAGCTGTTTTTT	CASSQDRAGGANTGELFF
NA	TRBD2	TRBV6-5	TRBJ2-1	TGTGCCAGCAGTTACCTGGGACTAGGGGGTTACAATGAGCAGTTCTTC	CASSYLGLGGYNEQFF
NA	TRBD2	TRBV25-1	TRBJ2-5	TGTGCCAGCACGCCGGGACTAGCGGCCCAAGAGACCCAGTACTTC	CASTPGLAAQETQYF
NA	TRBD1	TRBV29-1	TRBJ1-2	TGCAGCGTCCCTACTCTCGGACAGGGTTTTAACTATGGCTACACCTTC	CSVPTLGQGFNYGYTF
NA	TRBD2	TRBV5-6	TRBJ2-7	TGTGCCAGCAGCTCCGGACTAGCGGGGCACTACGAGCAGTACTTC	CASSSGLAGHYEQYF
NA	TRBD1	TRBV2	TRBJ1-3	TGTGCCAGCAGCGTACAGGGGGCTGGAAACACCATATATTTT	CASSVQGAGNTIYF
NA	TRBD1	TRBV4-1	TRBJ1-2	TGCGCCAGCAGCCAAGATCCCGGGACAGGGTCTGGCTACACCTTC	CASSQDPGTGSGYTF
few	TRBD1	TRBV9	TRBJ2-5	TGTGCCAGCAGCGTGAGGGGAGACAGGGGGGCGACCCAGTACTTC	CASSVRGDRGATQYF
NA	NA	TRBV5-1	TRBJ2-7	TGCGCCAGCAGCTCCACACTGACAGGGAGGTCCTACGAGCAGTACTTC	CASSSTLTGRSYEQYF
NA	TRBD1	TRBV7-9	TRBJ1-4	TGTGCCAGCAGCCAAGGGGACAGGGCTACCGAAAAACTGTTTTTT	CASSQGDRATEKLFF
few	TRBD1	TRBV5-6	TRBJ1-6	TGTGCCAGCAGCCTAGGACAGGGGGCCCGATCCTATAATTCACCCCTCCACTTT	CASSLGQGARSYNSPLHF
few	NA	TRBV6-2/TRBV6-3	TRBJ2-1	TGTGCCAGCAGTTACTCGAGGGTCTACAATGAGCAGTTCTTC	CASSYSRVYNEQFF
NA	TRBD2	TRBV29-1	TRBJ2-7	TGCAGCGTTGAAATTCTAGCGGGAGGCGAGCAGTACTTC	CSVEILAGGEQYF
NA	TRBD1	TRBV3-1/TRBV3-2	TRBJ1-3	TGTGCCAGCAGCCAGACAGGGTCCGGAAACACCATATATTTT	CASSQTGSGNTIYF
NA	NA	TRBV29-1	TRBJ1-2	TGCAGCGTGGGGGACTTCTATGGCTACACCTTC	CSVGDFYGYTF
NA	TRBD2	TRBV9	TRBJ2-1	TGTGCCAGCAGCGTAGGGGGGGGAAGCACCTACAATGAGCAGTTCTTC	CASSVGGGSTYNEQFF
NA	TRBD2	TRBV28	TRBJ2-5	TGTGCCAGCAGTTTATTCAGTTGGAGGACTAGCAGAGAGACCCAGTACTTC	CASSLFSWRTSRETQYF
NA	TRBD2	TRBV12-3/TRBV12-4	TRBJ2-5	TGTGCCAGCAGTTGGGGGGGCCAAGAGACCCAGTACTTC	CASSWGGQETQYF
NA	TRBD2	TRBV6-2/TRBV6-3	TRBJ2-7	TGTGCCAGCAGTTACTCAATACTAGCGGGAGGGGCCTACGAGCAGTACTTC	CASSYSILAGGAYEQYF
NA	TRBD1	TRBV5-4	TRBJ2-5	TGTGCCAGCAGCACCGGGACAGGGGGTGTCCAAGAGACCCAGTACTTC	CASSTGTGGVQETQYF
once	TRBD2	TRBV7-3	TRBJ2-1	TGTGCCAGCAGCTTAGGGGGGAGGGCCGACTACAATGAGCAGTTCTTC	CASSLGGRADYNEQFF
NA	TRBD2	TRBV11-2	TRBJ2-1	TGTGCCAGCAGCAAAGGACTAGCGGGAGTGGTTGAGCAGTTCTTC	CASSKGLAGVVEQFF
NA	TRBD1	TRBV5-1	TRBJ2-7	TGCGCCAGCATGGATATGACAGGGAACAGCGAGCAGTACTTC	CASMDMTGNSEQYF
NA	NA	TRBV23-1	TRBJ1-3	TGCGCCAGCAGTCAACAGGACAGCTCTGGAAACACCATATATTTT	CASSQQDSSGNTIYF
NA	TRBD1	TRBV28	TRBJ1-2	TGTGCCAGCAGTTTACAGGGGGCGGGTTCTGGCTACACCTTC	CASSLQGAGSGYTF
NA	NA	TRBV5-1	TRBJ2-5	TGCGCCAGCAGCTTGGAGGGGGGACAGCAAGAGACCCAGTACTTC	CASSLEGGQQETQYF